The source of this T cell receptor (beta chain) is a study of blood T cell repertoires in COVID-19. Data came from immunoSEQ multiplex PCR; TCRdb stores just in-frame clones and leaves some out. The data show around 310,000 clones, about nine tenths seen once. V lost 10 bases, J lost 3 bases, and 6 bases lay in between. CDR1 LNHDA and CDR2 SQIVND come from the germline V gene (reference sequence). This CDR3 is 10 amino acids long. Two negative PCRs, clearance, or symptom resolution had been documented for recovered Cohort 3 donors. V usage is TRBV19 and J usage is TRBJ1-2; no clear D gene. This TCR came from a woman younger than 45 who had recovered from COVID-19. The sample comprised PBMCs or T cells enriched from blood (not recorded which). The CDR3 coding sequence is TGTGCCACCCTAGACTATGGCTACACCTTC. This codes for CATLDYGYTF.